These T cell receptor beta chains were read from a single sample in a study of CD8+ T cells in alopecia areata. The table came from immunoSEQ multiplex PCR; TCRdb's copy has only in-frame clones and leaves some out. Of 150,000 to 200,000 clones in the sample, around 71% were seen once. Sequencing used CD8+ T cells sorted from blood, obtained at week 0. Source of these receptors: a human donor with alopecia areata. CDR3s include the opening cysteine and the closing phenylalanine or tryptophan. The order of the fields is J gene, clone size, V gene, D gene, CDR3 DNA, CDR3 protein. D genes are given only for firm matches. Clone size is given for some rows only: seen once, a few or many times, or a class if the clone is expanded.

>TRBJ1-1|NA|TRBV7-9|TRBD1
TGTGCCAGCAGCAAGCCGGACAGGTGGAACACTGAAGCTTTCTTT
CASSKPDRWNTEAFF
>TRBJ2-5|NA|TRBV4-1|TRBD2
TGCGCCAGCAGCCAACCGGGACTAGCCCAAGAGACCCAGTACTTC
CASSQPGLAQETQYF
>TRBJ2-2|NA|TRBV5-1|TRBD1
TGCGCCAGCTATCCGGGACAGGAGAACACCGGGGAGCTGTTTTTT
CASYPGQENTGELFF
>TRBJ1-6|NA|TRBV5-1|TRBD1
TGCGCCAGCAGCTCGGAGACAGGGAATAACTCACCCCTCCACTTT
CASSSETGNNSPLHF
>TRBJ2-2|few|TRBV29-1|TRBD1
TGCAGCGTTGCGACCCGGGACAGGGAGAACACCGGGGAGCTGTTTTTT
CSVATRDRENTGELFF
>TRBJ1-1|NA|TRBV20-1|NA
TGCAGTGCGCAAACACAGGGCGGAGCTTTCTTT
CSAQTQGGAFF
>TRBJ2-6|NA|TRBV5-6|TRBD1
TGTGCCAGCAGCTTGGTCGTCGGAACAGGGGCTGGGGCCAACGTCCTGACTTTC
CASSLVVGTGAGANVLTF
>TRBJ2-1|few|TRBV9|NA
TGTGCCAGCAGTGACAACGGGCCGGGCAATGAGCAGTTCTTC
CASSDNGPGNEQFF
>TRBJ2-5|NA|TRBV15|TRBD2
TGTGCCACCAGCCGAGCGGGGGGTAAAGAGACCCAGTACTTC
CATSRAGGKETQYF
>TRBJ2-1|NA|TRBV6-6|NA
TGTGCCAGCAGTCAGGGCGATGAGCAGTTCTTC
CASSQGDEQFF
>TRBJ2-1|once|TRBV7-2|NA
TGTGCCAGCAGCTCCCGACCCCTCTACAATGAGCAGTTCTTC
CASSSRPLYNEQFF
>TRBJ1-2|NA|TRBV7-9|TRBD1
TGTGCCAGCAGCTTATACCGATCGGACAGGGGGAACTATGGCTACACCTTC
CASSLYRSDRGNYGYTF
>TRBJ1-2|few|TRBV29-1|TRBD1
TGCAGCGTATTTAGCACCAGGGGGGGTGGCTACACCTTC
CSVFSTRGGGYTF
>TRBJ2-6|NA|TRBV10-3|NA
TGTGCCATCAGTGATTGGACAATTTCTGGGGCCAACGTCCTGACTTTC
CAISDWTISGANVLTF
>TRBJ1-2|NA|TRBV5-6|NA
TGTGCCAGCAGCTTGGGGACAGACCCCTATGGCTACACCTTC
CASSLGTDPYGYTF
>TRBJ1-2|NA|TRBV29-1|TRBD1
TGCAGCGTTGGGATCCGGACAGGGGGCTTCGGCTACACCTTC
CSVGIRTGGFGYTF
>TRBJ1-2|NA|TRBV11-3|NA
TGTGCCAGCAGCTTAGATGCAGCGGACGGGAACTATGGCTACACCTTC
CASSLDAADGNYGYTF
>TRBJ1-1|NA|TRBV9|NA
TGTGCCAGCAGCCATGAAGCTTTCTTT
CASSHEAFF
>TRBJ1-2|NA|TRBV19|NA
TGTGCCAGTAGTATAGGGGGCAACGATGGCTACACCTTC
CASSIGGNDGYTF
>TRBJ1-1|NA|TRBV27|NA
TGTGCCAGCAGTTTACAACCCCGGGCCGCCTCCACTGAAGCTTTCTTT
CASSLQPRAASTEAFF
>TRBJ2-1|NA|TRBV7-8|NA
TGTGCCAGCAGCTTAGCCGTCTATGAGCAGTTCTTC
CASSLAVYEQFF
>TRBJ2-7|NA|TRBV7-9|NA
TGTGCCAGCAGCCCGCCGGGACAATTCTACGAGCAGTACTTC
CASSPPGQFYEQYF
>TRBJ2-1|NA|TRBV2|TRBD2
TGTGCCAGCAGTGAAGCGATAGCGGGGAGCTCCTACAATGAGCAGTTCTTC
CASSEAIAGSSYNEQFF
>TRBJ1-2|NA|TRBV13|NA
TGTGCCAGCAGCTCAAACAGGGCTCGGGGCTACACCTTC
CASSSNRARGYTF
>TRBJ2-7|few|TRBV13|TRBD1
TGTGCCAGCAGCTTCGAAGACAGGGACGAGCAGTACTTC
CASSFEDRDEQYF
>TRBJ2-3|NA|TRBV7-3|NA
TGTGCCAGCAGCTTAGGCCCCTCCACAGATACGCAGTATTTT
CASSLGPSTDTQYF
>TRBJ1-5|NA|TRBV4-2|NA
TGTGCCAGCAGCCAACTAAATCAGCCCCAGCATTTT
CASSQLNQPQHF
>TRBJ2-1|NA|TRBV5-1|TRBD1
TGCGCCAGCAGCCCTACCCCCCTAGGACAGGTTAGACTAGAGCAGTTCTTC
CASSPTPLGQVRLEQFF
>TRBJ2-7|NA|TRBV7-6|TRBD1
TGTGCCAGCAGCTCGGGACAGGGGAACGAGCAGTACTTC
CASSSGQGNEQYF
>TRBJ1-2|NA|TRBV6-5|NA
TGTGCCAGCAGTTACAGGGGGTTCTATGGCTACACCTTC
CASSYRGFYGYTF
>TRBJ1-4|few|TRBV21-1|NA
TGTGCCAGGAGGTGGGGACATCCATCAACTAATGAAAAACTGTTTTTT
CARRWGHPSTNEKLFF
>TRBJ2-7|NA|TRBV10-3|TRBD1
TGTGCCATCAGTGAGCCAGGACAGGGCTCCTACGAGCAGTACTTC
CAISEPGQGSYEQYF
>TRBJ2-7|NA|TRBV6-5|TRBD1
TGTGCCAGCAGTTTGACAGGGGACCCAATCTACGAGCAGTACTTC
CASSLTGDPIYEQYF
>TRBJ2-1|few|TRBV7-8|NA
TGTGCCAGCAGCTTCGTCCGACAGCCGGGCTATGAGCAGTTCTTC
CASSFVRQPGYEQFF
>TRBJ2-3|NA|TRBV2|NA
TGTGCCAGCAGTGAAGGACTCGGCTACTATGTAGATACGCAGTATTTT
CASSEGLGYYVDTQYF
>TRBJ1-5|NA|TRBV2|TRBD1
TGTGCCAGCAGTGAATATGGCGGACAGGCTAGCAATCAGCCCCAGCATTTT
CASSEYGGQASNQPQHF
>TRBJ2-1|few|TRBV7-9|NA
TGTGCCAGCAGCTTAGGGGCAGGAGTCTACAATGAGCAGTTCTTC
CASSLGAGVYNEQFF
>TRBJ2-7|NA|TRBV29-1|NA
TGCAGCGTTGGTGCTTCCGGCAGTGGCGAGCAGTACTTC
CSVGASGSGEQYF
>TRBJ2-7|few|TRBV29-1|NA
TGCAGCGTGGGGGCTGGGAAGAACGAGCAGTACTTC
CSVGAGKNEQYF
>TRBJ2-2|NA|TRBV6-6|NA
TGTGCCAGCAGTGGCCTCGTGACCGACGGGACCGGGGAGCTGTTTTTT
CASSGLVTDGTGELFF
>TRBJ2-2|NA|TRBV13|TRBD1
TGTGCCAGCAGCTCGGGACAGCACACCGGGGAGCTGTTTTTT
CASSSGQHTGELFF
>TRBJ1-2|NA|TRBV20-1|TRBD1
TGCAGTTCCAGGACAGGGGGTGGCTACACCTTC
CSSRTGGGYTF
>TRBJ2-1|NA|TRBV11-2|NA
TGTGCCAGCAGCCAACTCAGGGGGGGAAATGAGCAGTTCTTC
CASSQLRGGNEQFF
>TRBJ1-2|NA|TRBV2|TRBD1
TGTGCCAGCAGTGAAGCGCTTGGGACAGGGATTATGCATGGCTACACCTTC
CASSEALGTGIMHGYTF
>TRBJ2-1|NA|TRBV11-2|TRBD2
TGTGCCAGCAGCTTAGGACTAGCGGGGGGGGCATCGCAGTTCTTC
CASSLGLAGGASQFF
>TRBJ2-5|NA|TRBV4-1|NA
TGCGCCAGCAGCCAAGATCAAGGACAGAACTTCCAAGAGACCCAGTACTTC
CASSQDQGQNFQETQYF
>TRBJ1-2|few|TRBV5-1|NA
TGCGCCAGCAGCTTGGATGGCGCCGGCTACACCTTC
CASSLDGAGYTF
>TRBJ2-1|NA|TRBV5-1|NA
TGCGCCAGCAGCCCGGAGCGGAACTACAATGAGCAGTTCTTC
CASSPERNYNEQFF
>TRBJ2-5|NA|TRBV27|NA
TGTGCCAGCAGTTTAGGTGCGGCGGGTTCGGGTGTCCAAGAGACCCAGTACTTC
CASSLGAAGSGVQETQYF
>TRBJ1-1|NA|TRBV6-5|NA
TGTGCCAGCAGTTACTCTCTTGAAGCTTTCTTT
CASSYSLEAFF
>TRBJ2-1|NA|TRBV5-1|NA
TGCGCCAGCAGCTTGACCCGTTCAGGGGGGAATGAGCAGTTCTTC
CASSLTRSGGNEQFF
>TRBJ2-1|NA|TRBV7-9|TRBD2
TGTGCCAGCAGCTCCCTCGGACTAGCCTACAATGAGCAGTTCTTC
CASSSLGLAYNEQFF
>TRBJ1-3|NA|TRBV6-5|NA
TGTGCCAGCAGTTACCAGAGTCCCTACTCTGGAAACACCATATATTTT
CASSYQSPYSGNTIYF